A selection of T cell receptor beta chains follows, all from one sample in a study of T cell changes during pregnancy in multiple sclerosis. Some clones are missing from TCRdb's copy, which holds only in-frame ones; the method was immunoSEQ multiplex PCR. Of roughly 28,000 clones in the sample, approximately 94% are singletons; the top ten hold 5.7%. The sample consisted of CD8+ T cells from peripheral blood mononuclear cells, taken before pregnancy. Every receptor here comes from a female donor with multiple sclerosis, enrolled in a pregnancy study. Both conserved end residues are part of each CDR3. The D gene is left open where the match is weak. Part of the rows lack a size; the others show once, few, many or a class for expanded clones.

clone_size d_call j_call v_call cdr3_aa cdr3_nt
. TRBD2 TRBJ2-3 TRBV6-4 CASSDGRATDTQYF TGTGCCAGCAGTGACGGGAGGGCCACAGATACGCAGTATTTT
. . TRBJ1-5 TRBV2 CASSEINNQPQHF TGTGCCAGCAGTGAAATCAACAATCAGCCCCAGCATTTT
once . TRBJ2-3 TRBV19 CASSPGVPDTQYF TGTGCCAGTAGCCCCGGGGTACCAGATACGCAGTATTTT
once TRBD2 TRBJ2-3 TRBV5-4 CASSLQRDTDTQYF TGTGCCAGCAGCTTACAGCGGGACACAGATACGCAGTATTTT
. . TRBJ2-1 TRBV27 CASSFGNEQFF TGTGCCAGCAGTTTCGGCAATGAGCAGTTCTTC
. . TRBJ2-2 TRBV9 CASKDRTAAGELFF TGTGCCAGCAAAGACAGGACGGCCGCCGGGGAGCTGTTTTTT
. TRBD1 TRBJ2-7 TRBV27 CASSLHRYRGSEQYF TGTGCCAGCAGTTTACACCGGTACAGGGGTTCCGAGCAGTACTTC
once TRBD2 TRBJ2-7 TRBV30 CAWSNGRMTYEQYF TGTGCCTGGAGTAACGGGAGGATGACCTACGAGCAGTACTTC
. . TRBJ2-5 TRBV7-9 CASSRGQPQETQYF TGTGCCAGCAGTCGCGGACAGCCCCAAGAGACCCAGTACTTC
few TRBD1 TRBJ1-5 TRBV27 CASSLGQANQPQHF TGTGCCAGCAGTCTCGGACAGGCCAATCAGCCCCAGCATTTT
. . TRBJ2-3 TRBV19 CASSRTAPSTDTQYF TGTGCCAGTAGTAGGACAGCCCCCAGCACAGATACGCAGTATTTT
. TRBD2 TRBJ2-7 TRBV5-1 CASSLGSGLAGGNEQYF TGCGCCAGCAGCTTGGGGTCCGGACTAGCGGGAGGCAACGAGCAGTACTTC
. . TRBJ1-4 TRBV9 CASSVASGNEKLFF TGTGCCAGCAGCGTGGCAAGCGGTAATGAAAAACTGTTTTTT
. . TRBJ2-7 TRBV10-1 CASSELSSYEQYF TGCGCCAGCAGTGAGCTAAGCTCCTACGAGCAGTACTTC
. TRBD1 TRBJ1-3 TRBV4-2 CASSQGPGGVGNTIYF TGTGCCAGCAGCCAGGGCCCAGGGGGCGTTGGAAACACCATATATTTT
. TRBD2 TRBJ2-3 TRBV9 CASSVGLADVGTHTDTQYF TGTGCCAGCAGCGTAGGACTAGCGGATGTTGGGACCCACACAGATACGCAGTATTTT
once . TRBJ2-5 TRBV27 CASSLRGVSQETQYF TGTGCCAGCAGTTTACGGGGTGTTAGCCAAGAGACCCAGTACTTC
. . TRBJ2-3 TRBV19 CASCAGRTDTQYF TGTGCCAGTTGTGCAGGGCGCACAGATACGCAGTATTTT
. . TRBJ2-7 TRBV15 CATRRFPGNYEQYF TGTGCCACCAGACGCTTCCCGGGGAACTACGAGCAGTACTTC
. . TRBJ1-2 TRBV2 CASMGVVGGYTF TGTGCCAGCATGGGCGTTGTTGGGGGCTACACCTTC
. . TRBJ2-1 TRBV25-1 CASSPGQIGNEQFF TGTGCCAGCAGTCCGGGACAAATAGGGAATGAGCAGTTCTTC
. TRBD2 TRBJ2-3 TRBV7-9 CASSFPAGGIADTQYF TGTGCCAGCAGCTTCCCAGCGGGGGGGATAGCAGATACGCAGTATTTT
. . TRBJ1-1 TRBV27 CASSPTWAWTEAFF TGTGCCAGCAGTCCTACCTGGGCCTGGACTGAAGCTTTCTTT
. . TRBJ2-7 TRBV5-4 CASSYGSYEQYF TGTGCCAGCAGCTACGGTTCCTACGAGCAGTACTTC
few . TRBJ1-2 TRBV9 CASSVVGEYGYTF TGTGCCAGCAGCGTAGTAGGGGAATATGGCTACACCTTC
. . TRBJ1-1 TRBV4-1 CASSPPPGTEAFF TGCGCCAGCAGCCCACCCCCGGGAACTGAAGCTTTCTTT
. . TRBJ2-3 TRBV27 CASSLSGRGADTQYF TGTGCCAGCAGTTTATCGGGCAGGGGTGCAGATACGCAGTATTTT
few . TRBJ2-2 TRBV9 CASSGSEVELFF TGTGCCAGCAGTGGGTCCGAGGTAGAGCTGTTTTTT
. TRBD2 TRBJ2-7 TRBV27 CASQKVGLAASYEQYF TGTGCCAGCCAAAAGGTAGGACTAGCGGCCTCCTACGAGCAGTACTTC
. . TRBJ1-2 TRBV19 CASSIARQVYTF TGTGCCAGTAGTATAGCCCGCCAGGTCTACACCTTC
. TRBD2 TRBJ2-1 TRBV28 CASSLSTSGRLWEQFF TGTGCCAGCAGTTTATCGACTAGCGGGAGATTATGGGAGCAGTTCTTC
. TRBD2 TRBJ2-2 TRBV2 CASSETSGSGELFF TGTGCCAGCAGTGAAACCAGCGGGAGTGGGGAGCTGTTTTTT
. TRBD2 TRBJ2-5 TRBV18 CASSPLRTSGISRRETQYF TGTGCCAGCTCACCCCTAAGGACTAGCGGGATCTCCCGGAGGGAGACCCAGTACTTC
. TRBD1 TRBJ2-2 TRBV27 CASSLSVGQGGWTGELFF TGTGCCAGCAGTTTATCCGTCGGACAGGGGGGGTGGACCGGGGAGCTGTTTTTT
. TRBD1 TRBJ1-2 TRBV28 CASSFAGGYGYTF TGTGCCAGCAGTTTCGCAGGGGGCTATGGCTACACCTTC
. TRBD1 TRBJ2-7 TRBV9 CASSWGQGYEQYF TGTGCCAGCAGCTGGGGACAGGGTTACGAGCAGTACTTC
. TRBD1 TRBJ1-5 TRBV27 CASSSTGGNQPQHF TGTGCCAGCAGTTCGACAGGGGGCAATCAGCCCCAGCATTTT
. TRBD2 TRBJ2-7 TRBV6-5 CASSYGGGAYEQYF TGTGCCAGCAGTTACGGCGGGGGGGCCTACGAGCAGTACTTC
. . TRBJ2-1 TRBV9 CASSSTGLRNEQFF TGTGCCAGCAGCTCAACGGGACTTCGCAATGAGCAGTTCTTC
once TRBD2 TRBJ2-7 TRBV2 CASRAVAGGEQYF TGTGCCAGCAGGGCGGTAGCGGGAGGCGAGCAGTACTTC
. . TRBJ2-7 TRBV4-3 CASSQDLDSYEQYF TGCGCCAGCAGCCAAGATTTAGACTCCTACGAGCAGTACTTC
few . TRBJ2-7 TRBV4-3 CASSQGKEASEQYF TGCGCCAGCAGCCAAGGAAAGGAGGCTTCCGAGCAGTACTTC
. . TRBJ2-7 TRBV19 CASSMGSLLSYEQYF TGTGCCAGTAGTATGGGCTCCTTACTCTCCTACGAGCAGTACTTC
. TRBD1 TRBJ2-2 TRBV6-5 CASSYSGTANTGELFF TGTGCCAGCAGTTACTCCGGGACAGCGAACACCGGGGAGCTGTTTTTT